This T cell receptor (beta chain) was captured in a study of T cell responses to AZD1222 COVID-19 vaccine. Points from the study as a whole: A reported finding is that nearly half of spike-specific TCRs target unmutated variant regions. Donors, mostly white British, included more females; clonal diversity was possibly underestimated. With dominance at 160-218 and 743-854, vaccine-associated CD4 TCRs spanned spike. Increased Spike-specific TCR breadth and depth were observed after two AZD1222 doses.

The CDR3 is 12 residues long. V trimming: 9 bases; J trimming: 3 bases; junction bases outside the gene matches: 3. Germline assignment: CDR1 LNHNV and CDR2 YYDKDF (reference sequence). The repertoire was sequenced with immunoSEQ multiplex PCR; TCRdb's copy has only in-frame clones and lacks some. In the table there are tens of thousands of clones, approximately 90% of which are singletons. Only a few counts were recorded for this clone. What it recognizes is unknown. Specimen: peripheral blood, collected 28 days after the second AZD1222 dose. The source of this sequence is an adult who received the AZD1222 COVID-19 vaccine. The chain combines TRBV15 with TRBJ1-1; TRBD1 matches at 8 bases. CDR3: CATKDRDTEAFF. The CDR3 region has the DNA TGTGCCACGAAGGACAGGGACACTGAAGCTTTCTTT.